A single sample gave rise to the 2 T cell receptor beta chains below, sequenced in a study of T-cell reconstitution after alpha-beta-depleted transplantation in children. TCRbeta library construction was performed incorporating unique molecular identifiers. Via MiXCR, TCRdb re-called the PCR reads, giving one row per CDR3 protein. Of about 200,000 distinct CDR3 sequences in the sample, roughly 7% were seen once. The specimen comprised PBMCs, sampled before TCRalphabeta/CD19-depleted stem cell transplant. All receptors derive from a boy between 2 and 10 years old with acute lymphoblastic leukemia, due to receive a stem cell transplant.

This clonotype was picked up many times. The chain carries TRBV20-1 and TRBJ1-1, with 9 bases lining up with TRBD1. The CDR3 has 13 amino acids. Germline-derived CDR1 and CDR2 are DFQATT and SNEGSKA (reference sequence). V trimming: 6 bases; J trimming: 5 bases; junction bases outside the gene matches: 7. The CDR3 DNA is TGCAGTGCCGTGGACAGGGGAGAAACTGAAGCTTTCTTT. Amino acid sequence: CSAVDRGETEAFF.

This clonotype came up many times. The rearrangement uses TRBV7-8 and TRBJ2-3; D may be TRBD1 or TRBD2 (5 bases each). Germline CDR1 SGHVS, CDR2 FQNEAQ. This CDR3 spans 16 amino acids. The V end was cut by 2 bases, the J end by 0 bases, with 12 bases between. The CDR3 protein is CASSLFGGPSTDTQYF. CDR3 DNA sequence: TGTGCCAGCAGCTTATTTGGGGGACCTAGCACAGATACGCAGTATTTT. Using reference TRBV7-8 and TRBJ2-3 for the parts outside the CDR3, the full variable domain is GAGVSQSPRYKVAKRGQDVALRCDPISGHVSLFWYQQALGQGPEFLTYFQNEAQLDKSGLPSDRFFAERPEGSVSTLKIQRTQQEDSAVYLCASSLFGGPSTDTQYFGPGTRLTVL.